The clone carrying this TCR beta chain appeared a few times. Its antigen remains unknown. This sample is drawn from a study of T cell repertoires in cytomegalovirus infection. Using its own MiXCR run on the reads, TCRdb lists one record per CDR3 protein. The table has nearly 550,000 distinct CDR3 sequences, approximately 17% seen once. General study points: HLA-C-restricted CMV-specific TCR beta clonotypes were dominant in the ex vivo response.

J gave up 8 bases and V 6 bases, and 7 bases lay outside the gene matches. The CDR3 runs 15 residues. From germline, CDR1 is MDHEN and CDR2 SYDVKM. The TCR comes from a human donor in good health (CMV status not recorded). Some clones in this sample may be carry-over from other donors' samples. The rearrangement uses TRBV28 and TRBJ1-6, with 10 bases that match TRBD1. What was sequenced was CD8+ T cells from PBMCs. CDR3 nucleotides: TGTGCCAGCAGCCTGGACAGGGGGGACTATTCACCCCTCCACTTT. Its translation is CASSLDRGDYSPLHF.